Listed here are 10 T cell receptor beta chains from one sample, sequenced in a study of blood T cell repertoires in COVID-19. The table came from immunoSEQ multiplex PCR; TCRdb's copy has only in-frame clones and leaves some out. Of approximately 260,000 clones in the sample, more than 80% were seen once. The source material was peripheral blood. The source of these receptors is a woman aged 40 to 50 with acute or convalescent COVID-19.

The chain carries TRBV27 and TRBJ1-3; TRBD1 matches at 9 bases. The CDR3 has 17 amino acids. The germline V gene encodes CDR1 MNHEY and CDR2 SMNVEV (reference sequence). V lost 6 bases and J lost 1; bases outside the gene matches: 10. The CDR3 DNA sequence: TGTGCCAGCAGACCCGGGTGGGGGACAGGGTCTGGAAACACCATATATTTT. Protein product: CASRPGWGTGSGNTIYF.

The rearrangement links TRBV5-1 to TRBJ1-5; no clear D gene. Germline V gives CDR1 SGHRS, CDR2 YFSETQ. V was shortened by 0 bases and J by 6 bases, with 13 bases between the two germline ends. The CDR3 is 15 amino acids. In DNA, the CDR3 is TGCGCCAGCAGCTTGGATTCGGGGTCCGGTCAGCCCCAGCATTTT. It translates to CASSLDSGSGQPQHF.

Written as DNA, the CDR3 is TGCGCCAGCAGCTTGGCCGGGGGAACGGTTGGAAACACCATATATTTT. Translating gives CASSLAGGTVGNTIYF. The chain links TRBV5-1 to TRBJ1-3, with D tentatively TRBD1 (5 bases). The germline gives CDR1 SGHRS, CDR2 YFSETQ. The CDR3 is made up of 16 amino acids. Trimming took off 0 bases at V and 3 bases at J, with 13 bases between the two ends.

The chain carries TRBV28 and TRBJ1-2; D gene uncertain. The length of the CDR3 is 14 residues. The V gene lost 3 bases and the J gene lost 2 bases, with 10 bases spanning the gap. The germline gives CDR1 MDHEN, CDR2 SYDVKM. This CDR3 is CASSFSGNNYGYTF. The DNA of the CDR3 is TGTGCCAGCAGTTTCTCCGGGAACAACTATGGCTACACCTTC.

The chain uses TRBV19 and TRBJ1-1; a possible D gene is TRBD1 (5 bases). Germline V gives CDR1 LNHDA, CDR2 SQIVND (reference sequence). Between the trimmed V and J ends, which lost 6 bases and 6 bases, there was a span of 14 bases. The CDR3 is 13 residues long. This CDR3 reads CASSRGGAAEAFF. The CDR3 DNA sequence: TGTGCCAGTAGCCGGGGAGGGGCCGCTGAAGCTTTCTTT.

The chain recombines TRBV5-7 with TRBJ2-7; 8 nucleotides align to TRBD1. TRBV5-7 is given ORF status, its function remaining uncertain. CDR3 length: 16 residues. V lost 8 bases, J lost 2 bases, and 15 bases stayed unmatched. The chain's CDR3 is CASSHMCGQGAYEQYV. CDR3 in DNA: TGTGCCAGTTCTCATATGTGTGGACAGGGAGCCTACGAGCAGTACGTC.

V and J are TRBV2 and TRBJ1-2, with 11 nucleotides matching TRBD1. The J segment lost 8 bases and the V segment lost 6 bases, leaving 8 bases of the junction unmatched. Germline values: CDR1 SNHLY, CDR2 FYNNEI. The CDR3 is 14 amino acids. CDR3 sequence reads: CASSSGQGAGGYTF. The CDR3 DNA follows: TGTGCCAGCAGCTCAGGACAGGGGGCCGGAGGCTACACCTTC.

CDR3 protein: CASSIHTPNGGYTF. The CDR3 DNA is TGTGCCAGTAGTATCCATACCCCCAACGGTGGCTACACCTTC. The chain joins TRBV19 to TRBJ1-2; no definite D call. Germline V CDR1 and CDR2: LNHDA, SQIVND (reference sequence). The CDR3 has 14 amino acids. Trimming pared 3 bases from V and 7 bases from J, leaving 15 bases between.

The chain is built from TRBV5-1 and TRBJ1-2; D uncertain. Per the germline V gene, CDR1 is SGHRS and CDR2 is YFSETQ. This CDR3 spans 13 amino acids. The V end lost 4 bases, the J end lost 4 bases, and 11 bases lay between the germline ends. The DNA of the CDR3 is TGCGCCAGCAGCGGAGATCCCAGCTATGGCTACACCTTC. Translating it yields CASSGDPSYGYTF.

The chain joins TRBV5-4 to TRBJ2-5; TRBD1 matches 7 bases. Trimming removed 4 bases from V and 0 bases from J; junction bases left unmatched: 9. Germline loops: CDR1 SGHNT, CDR2 YYREEE (reference sequence). This CDR3 spans 16 amino acids. The CDR3 sequence is CASSPLPTGNQETQYF. The DNA of the CDR3 is TGTGCCAGCAGCCCCCTCCCGACAGGGAACCAAGAGACCCAGTACTTC.